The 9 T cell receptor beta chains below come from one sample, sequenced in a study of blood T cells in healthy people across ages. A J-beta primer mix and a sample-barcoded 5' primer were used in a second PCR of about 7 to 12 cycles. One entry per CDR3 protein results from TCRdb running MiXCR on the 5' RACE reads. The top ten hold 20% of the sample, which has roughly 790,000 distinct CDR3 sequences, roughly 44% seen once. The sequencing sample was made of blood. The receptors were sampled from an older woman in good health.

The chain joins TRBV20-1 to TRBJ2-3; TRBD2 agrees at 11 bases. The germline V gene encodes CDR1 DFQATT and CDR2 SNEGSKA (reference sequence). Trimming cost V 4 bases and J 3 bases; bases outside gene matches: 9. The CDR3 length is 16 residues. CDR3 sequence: CSATPTSGGGTDTQYF. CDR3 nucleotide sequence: TGCAGTGCTACCCCTACTAGCGGGGGCGGTACAGATACGCAGTATTTT.

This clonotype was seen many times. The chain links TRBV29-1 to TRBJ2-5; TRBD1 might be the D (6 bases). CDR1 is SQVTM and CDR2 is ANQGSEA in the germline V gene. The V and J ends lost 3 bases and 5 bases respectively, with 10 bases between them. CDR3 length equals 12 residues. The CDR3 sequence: CSVEMQGETQYF. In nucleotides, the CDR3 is TGCAGCGTTGAGATGCAGGGGGAGACCCAGTACTTC.

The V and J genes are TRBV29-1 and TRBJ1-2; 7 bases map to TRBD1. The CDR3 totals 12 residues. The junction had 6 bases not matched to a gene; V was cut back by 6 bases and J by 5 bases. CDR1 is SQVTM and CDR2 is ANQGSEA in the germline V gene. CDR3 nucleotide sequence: TGCAGCGTAGCGGGACAGAAGTATGGCTACACCTTC. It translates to CSVAGQKYGYTF.

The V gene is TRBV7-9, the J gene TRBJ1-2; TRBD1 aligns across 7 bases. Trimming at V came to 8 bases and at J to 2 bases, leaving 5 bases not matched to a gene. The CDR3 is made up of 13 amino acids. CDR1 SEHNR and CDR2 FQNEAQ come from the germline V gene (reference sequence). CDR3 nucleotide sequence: TGTGCCAGCGGAACACAGGGGAACTATGGCTACACCTTC. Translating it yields CASGTQGNYGYTF.

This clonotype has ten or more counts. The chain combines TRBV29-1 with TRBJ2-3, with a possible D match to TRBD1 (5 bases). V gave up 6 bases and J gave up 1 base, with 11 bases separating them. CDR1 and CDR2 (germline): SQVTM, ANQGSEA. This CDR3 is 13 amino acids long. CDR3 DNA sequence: TGCAGCGTCGAACAGGACGGCACAGATACGCAGTATTTT. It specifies CSVEQDGTDTQYF.

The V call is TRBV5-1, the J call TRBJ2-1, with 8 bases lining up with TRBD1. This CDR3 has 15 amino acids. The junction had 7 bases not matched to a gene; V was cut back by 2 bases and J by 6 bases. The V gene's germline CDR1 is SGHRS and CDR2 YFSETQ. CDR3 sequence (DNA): TGCGCCAGCAGCTTCTGGACAGGGTACCCCAATGAGCAGTTCTTC. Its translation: CASSFWTGYPNEQFF.

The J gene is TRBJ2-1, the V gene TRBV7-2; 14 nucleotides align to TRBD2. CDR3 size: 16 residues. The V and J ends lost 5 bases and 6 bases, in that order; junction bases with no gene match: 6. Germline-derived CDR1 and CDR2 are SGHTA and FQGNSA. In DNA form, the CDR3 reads TGTGCCAGCAGCCCTAGGGGGACTAGCGGGGGCAATGAGCAGTTCTTC. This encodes CASSPRGTSGGNEQFF.

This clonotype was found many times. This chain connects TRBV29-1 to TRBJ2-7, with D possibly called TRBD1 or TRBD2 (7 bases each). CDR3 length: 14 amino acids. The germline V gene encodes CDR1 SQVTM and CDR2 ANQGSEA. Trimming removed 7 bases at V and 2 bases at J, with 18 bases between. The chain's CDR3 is CSASPRGGAYEQYF. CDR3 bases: TGCAGCGCATCCCCCAGGGGGGGCGCCTACGAGCAGTACTTC.

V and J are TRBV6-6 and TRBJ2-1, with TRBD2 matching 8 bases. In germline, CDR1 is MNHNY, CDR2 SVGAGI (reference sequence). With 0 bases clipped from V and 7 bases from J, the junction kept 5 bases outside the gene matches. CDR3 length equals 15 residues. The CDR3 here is CASSYSRAGANEQFF. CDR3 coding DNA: TGTGCCAGCAGTTACTCACGAGCGGGAGCTAATGAGCAGTTCTTC.